The rows below give T cell receptor beta chains drawn from one sample of a study of CD8 T cells in ankylosing spondylitis. TCRdb called the 5' RACE reads again in MiXCR, with one record for every CDR3 protein. The sample has roughly 440,000 distinct CDR3 sequences, 17% seen once. The specimen sequenced was blood, either unsorted or a sorted T cell fraction (not recorded which). These receptors all come from a male donor with ankylosing spondylitis. The CDR3 runs from the conserved cysteine through the conserved F or W. A D gene is named only where the DNA matches it firmly. Clone size is not always given. Where it is, it says once, few, many or a class for expanded clones.

d_gene: TRBD2; len: 16; abundance: few; j_gene: TRBJ2-7; v_gene: TRBV7-8; CDR3aa: CASSRQASGLSYEQYF; CDR3nt: TGTGCCAGCAGCCGACAGGCTAGCGGGTTATCCTACGAGCAGTACTTC
d_gene: .; len: 17; abundance: .; j_gene: TRBJ1-2; v_gene: TRBV18; CDR3aa: CASSPFIYREIDYGYTF; CDR3nt: TGTGCCAGCTCACCGTTCATTTACAGGGAGATCGACTATGGCTACACCTTC
d_gene: TRBD2; len: 15; abundance: .; j_gene: TRBJ2-5; v_gene: TRBV15; CDR3aa: CATSRGDYRNPSQYF; CDR3nt: TGTGCCACCAGCAGAGGGGACTACCGTAACCCTTCACAGTACTTC
d_gene: TRBD1; len: 13; abundance: few; j_gene: TRBJ1-1; v_gene: TRBV12-3/TRBV12-4; CDR3aa: CASTLPQGGEAFF; CDR3nt: TGTGCCAGCACTCTCCCTCAGGGGGGTGAAGCTTTCTTT
d_gene: TRBD2; len: 15; abundance: .; j_gene: TRBJ2-1; v_gene: TRBV7-3; CDR3aa: CASSSTSVGGNEQFF; CDR3nt: TGTGCCAGCAGCTCGACTAGCGTAGGGGGCAATGAGCAGTTCTTC
d_gene: TRBD2; len: 13; abundance: few; j_gene: TRBJ2-1; v_gene: TRBV6-2/TRBV6-3; CDR3aa: CASSRTSTDEQFF; CDR3nt: TGTGCCAGCAGCAGGACTAGTACCGATGAGCAGTTCTTC
d_gene: TRBD1; len: 10; abundance: many; j_gene: TRBJ1-2; v_gene: TRBV20-1; CDR3aa: CSARQGGYTF; CDR3nt: TGCAGTGCTCGACAGGGTGGCTACACCTTC
d_gene: .; len: 15; abundance: few; j_gene: TRBJ1-2; v_gene: TRBV2; CDR3aa: CASSELGDSSYGYTF; CDR3nt: TGTGCCAGCAGTGAATTGGGGGACTCCTCCTATGGCTACACCTTC
d_gene: TRBD1; len: 14; abundance: .; j_gene: TRBJ1-3; v_gene: TRBV20-1; CDR3aa: CSARDPGQGNTIYF; CDR3nt: TGCAGTGCTAGAGATCCGGGACAGGGAAACACCATATATTTT
d_gene: .; len: 14; abundance: few; j_gene: TRBJ2-7; v_gene: TRBV7-2; CDR3aa: CASSLDRVSHEQYF; CDR3nt: TGTGCCAGCAGCTTAGACAGGGTGAGCCACGAGCAGTACTTC
d_gene: .; len: 13; abundance: .; j_gene: TRBJ1-2; v_gene: TRBV20-1; CDR3aa: CSARDQSGKGYTF; CDR3nt: TGCAGTGCTAGAGATCAGTCAGGGAAAGGCTACACCTTC
d_gene: .; len: 13; abundance: few; j_gene: TRBJ1-1; v_gene: TRBV20-1; CDR3aa: CSAFNTANTEAFF; CDR3nt: TGCAGTGCTTTTAACACAGCGAACACTGAAGCTTTCTTT
d_gene: .; len: 13; abundance: few; j_gene: TRBJ2-7; v_gene: TRBV18; CDR3aa: CASSPKSSYEQYF; CDR3nt: TGTGCCAGCTCACCCAAGAGCTCCTACGAGCAGTACTTC
d_gene: TRBD1; len: 15; abundance: few; j_gene: TRBJ1-3; v_gene: TRBV19; CDR3aa: CASTQQGASGNTIYF; CDR3nt: TGTGCCAGTACGCAACAGGGGGCCTCTGGAAACACCATATATTTT
d_gene: TRBD1; len: 16; abundance: few; j_gene: TRBJ2-7; v_gene: TRBV4-1; CDR3aa: CASSHPGDRDYVEQYF; CDR3nt: TGCGCCAGCAGCCACCCCGGGGACAGGGATTACGTCGAGCAGTACTTC
d_gene: TRBD2; len: 14; abundance: few; j_gene: TRBJ2-7; v_gene: TRBV20-1; CDR3aa: CSAPLGAGGTEQYF; CDR3nt: TGCAGTGCTCCCCTGGGAGCGGGAGGGACCGAGCAGTACTTC
d_gene: TRBD1; len: 16; abundance: few; j_gene: TRBJ2-5; v_gene: TRBV5-1; CDR3aa: CASSEGQGAMGETQYF; CDR3nt: TGCGCCAGCAGCGAAGGACAGGGGGCGATGGGAGAGACCCAGTACTTC
d_gene: .; len: 13; abundance: few; j_gene: TRBJ1-1; v_gene: TRBV20-1; CDR3aa: CSAAGQMNTEAFF; CDR3nt: TGCAGTGCCGCCGGACAGATGAACACTGAAGCTTTCTTT
d_gene: .; len: 13; abundance: few; j_gene: TRBJ2-7; v_gene: TRBV6-6; CDR3aa: CASSRGGNYEQYF; CDR3nt: TGTGCCAGCTCAAGGGGGGGCAACTACGAGCAGTACTTC
d_gene: .; len: 15; abundance: .; j_gene: TRBJ2-1; v_gene: TRBV6-1; CDR3aa: CASSERVRVANEQFF; CDR3nt: TGTGCCAGCAGTGAACGAGTTCGGGTTGCAAATGAGCAGTTCTTC
d_gene: TRBD1; len: 14; abundance: .; j_gene: TRBJ2-1; v_gene: TRBV20-1; CDR3aa: CSADRDRGYNEQFF; CDR3nt: TGCAGTGCTGACCGGGACAGGGGGTACAATGAGCAGTTCTTC
d_gene: .; len: 15; abundance: few; j_gene: TRBJ1-5; v_gene: TRBV2; CDR3aa: CASKGSEKSNQPQHF; CDR3nt: TGTGCCAGCAAGGGGTCGGAGAAGAGCAATCAGCCCCAGCATTTT
d_gene: .; len: 16; abundance: few; j_gene: TRBJ2-3; v_gene: TRBV6-1; CDR3aa: CASSEAKGGGTDTQYF; CDR3nt: TGTGCCAGCAGTGAAGCGAAGGGGGGGGGCACAGATACGCAGTATTTT
d_gene: TRBD1; len: 15; abundance: .; j_gene: TRBJ1-1; v_gene: TRBV4-2; CDR3aa: CASSHGDRDFTEAFF; CDR3nt: TGTGCCAGCAGCCACGGGGACAGGGATTTCACTGAAGCTTTCTTT
d_gene: TRBD1; len: 20; abundance: .; j_gene: TRBJ1-5; v_gene: TRBV15; CDR3aa: CATSRDGGQGAPSGNQPQHF; CDR3nt: TGTGCCACCAGCAGAGATGGAGGACAGGGCGCACCCTCTGGGAATCAGCCCCAGCATTTT
d_gene: .; len: 15; abundance: few; j_gene: TRBJ2-2; v_gene: TRBV12-3/TRBV12-4; CDR3aa: CASIGQLLNTGELFF; CDR3nt: TGTGCCAGCATCGGACAGCTACTTAACACCGGGGAGCTGTTTTTT
d_gene: TRBD2; len: 16; abundance: few; j_gene: TRBJ2-3; v_gene: TRBV4-3; CDR3aa: CASSQDLAGGGDTQYF; CDR3nt: TGCGCCAGCAGCCAAGATCTAGCGGGAGGGGGAGATACGCAGTATTTT
d_gene: TRBD2; len: 21; abundance: .; j_gene: TRBJ2-1; v_gene: TRBV25-1; CDR3aa: CASSASPGQGTSGRLANEQFF; CDR3nt: TGTGCCAGCAGTGCCTCCCCGGGACAAGGGACTAGCGGGAGATTGGCCAATGAGCAGTTCTTC
d_gene: .; len: 14; abundance: .; j_gene: TRBJ1-1; v_gene: TRBV21-1; CDR3aa: CASSKVSANTEAFF; CDR3nt: TGTGCCAGCAGCAAAGTTTCAGCGAACACTGAAGCTTTCTTT
d_gene: .; len: 13; abundance: few; j_gene: TRBJ2-7; v_gene: TRBV28; CDR3aa: CASQRPVTYEQYF; CDR3nt: TGTGCCAGCCAAAGACCAGTTACCTACGAGCAGTACTTC
d_gene: TRBD1; len: 15; abundance: .; j_gene: TRBJ1-1; v_gene: TRBV20-1; CDR3aa: CSARVPGTDNTEAFF; CDR3nt: TGCAGTGCTAGAGTCCCCGGGACAGATAACACTGAAGCTTTCTTT
d_gene: .; len: 14; abundance: .; j_gene: TRBJ2-5; v_gene: TRBV29-1; CDR3aa: CSVDYRDGGETQYF; CDR3nt: TGCAGCGTTGACTATAGGGACGGCGGGGAGACCCAGTACTTC
d_gene: .; len: 13; abundance: many; j_gene: TRBJ2-1; v_gene: TRBV27; CDR3aa: CASSLGRYNEQFF; CDR3nt: TGTGCCAGCAGTTTAGGCAGGTACAATGAGCAGTTCTTC
d_gene: .; len: 15; abundance: few; j_gene: TRBJ1-6; v_gene: TRBV3-1; CDR3aa: CASSQRTQEGSPLHF; CDR3nt: TGTGCCAGCAGCCAGCGGACCCAAGAGGGATCACCCCTCCACTTT
d_gene: .; len: 14; abundance: .; j_gene: TRBJ2-7; v_gene: TRBV20-1; CDR3aa: CSARDPNNHYEQYF; CDR3nt: TGCAGTGCTAGAGATCCCAACAATCACTACGAGCAGTACTTC
d_gene: .; len: 15; abundance: .; j_gene: TRBJ1-4; v_gene: TRBV4-1; CDR3aa: CASSQEGTINEKLFF; CDR3nt: TGCGCCAGCAGCCAGGAAGGGACGATTAATGAAAAACTGTTTTTT
d_gene: .; len: 13; abundance: .; j_gene: TRBJ1-2; v_gene: TRBV20-1; CDR3aa: CSARPRWDYGYTF; CDR3nt: TGCAGTGCTAGACCCCGATGGGACTATGGCTACACCTTC
d_gene: TRBD2; len: 14; abundance: few; j_gene: TRBJ2-3; v_gene: TRBV29-1; CDR3aa: CSLRDSGSSDTQYF; CDR3nt: TGCAGCCTTCGCGATAGCGGGAGTTCAGATACGCAGTATTTT